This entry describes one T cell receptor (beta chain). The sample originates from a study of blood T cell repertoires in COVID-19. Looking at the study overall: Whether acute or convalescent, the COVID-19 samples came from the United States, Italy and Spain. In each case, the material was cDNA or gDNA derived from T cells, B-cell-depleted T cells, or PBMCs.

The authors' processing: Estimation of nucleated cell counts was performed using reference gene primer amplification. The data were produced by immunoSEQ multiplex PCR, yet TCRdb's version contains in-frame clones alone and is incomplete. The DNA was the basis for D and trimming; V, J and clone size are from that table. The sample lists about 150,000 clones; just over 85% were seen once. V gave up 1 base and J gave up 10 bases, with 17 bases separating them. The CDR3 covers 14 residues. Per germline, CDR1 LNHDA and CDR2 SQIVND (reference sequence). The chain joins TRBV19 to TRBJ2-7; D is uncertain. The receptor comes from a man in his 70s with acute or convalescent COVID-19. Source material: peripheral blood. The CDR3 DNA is TGTGCCAGTAGTATAGTTCAGAACAGCCCTGAACAGTACTTC. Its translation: CASSIVQNSPEQYF.